A selection of T cell receptor beta chains follows, all from one sample in a study of T-cell memory formation after mild COVID-19. TCRdb re-analysed the 5' RACE reads in MiXCR, keeping a single row per CDR3 protein. The data contain roughly 350,000 distinct CDR3 sequences, 28% of them singletons. Sequencing used PBMCs or a T cell subset sorted from them (not recorded which). Receptor source: an adult woman who had mild COVID-19 (a few samples of this study predate the infection). Cell type and time point are not known. Each CDR3 is given with its conserved first and last residue. The order of the fields is clone size, V gene, J gene, D gene, CDR3 protein, CDR3 DNA. A D gene is named only where the DNA matches it firmly. Size values are once, few and many counts, or a class for expanded clones, and some rows have none.

>.|TRBV19|TRBJ2-3|.
CASSPSSESDTQYF
TGTGCCAGTAGTCCCAGCTCAGAGTCAGATACGCAGTATTTT
>few|TRBV10-3|TRBJ2-1|.
CALGLGPYNEQFF
TGTGCCCTCGGACTGGGACCCTACAATGAGCAGTTCTTC
>few|TRBV5-1|TRBJ1-2|.
CASSLGVAGLDPYGYTF
TGCGCCAGCAGCTTGGGCGTAGCGGGCCTAGACCCCTATGGCTACACCTTC
>.|TRBV6-5|TRBJ1-2|.
CASSYSGEVPYGYTF
TGTGCCAGCAGTTACTCCGGGGAGGTCCCCTATGGCTACACCTTC
>few|TRBV20-1|TRBJ2-1|.
CSATSLGHEQFF
TGCAGTGCTACGAGCCTCGGGCATGAGCAGTTCTTC
>few|TRBV7-6|TRBJ2-2|TRBD2
CASSSLTSGKVGELFF
TGTGCCAGCAGCTCTTTGACTAGCGGGAAGGTCGGGGAGCTGTTTTTT
>few|TRBV6-5|TRBJ1-1|.
CASSQQGFGTEAFF
TGTGCCAGCAGTCAACAGGGATTCGGAACTGAAGCTTTCTTT
>.|TRBV2|TRBJ2-1|TRBD2
CASILGLAGYNEQFF
TGTGCCAGCATCCTAGGGCTAGCGGGCTACAATGAGCAGTTCTTC
>.|TRBV12-3/TRBV12-4|TRBJ1-3|.
CANRGSLGGSGNTIYF
TGTGCCAACCGGGGTTCCCTTGGGGGCTCTGGAAACACCATATATTTT
>few|TRBV2|TRBJ2-7|.
CASSGYFDEQYF
TGTGCCAGCAGTGGTTATTTTGACGAGCAGTACTTC
>few|TRBV2|TRBJ2-5|.
CASSEPPGLGETQYF
TGTGCCAGCAGTGAACCCCCCGGGTTAGGAGAGACCCAGTACTTC
>few|TRBV5-1|TRBJ1-2|.
CASSLVVGHGYTF
TGCGCCAGCAGCTTGGTAGTGGGTCACGGCTACACCTTC
>few|TRBV24-1|TRBJ2-3|.
CATSDWDSTDTQYF
TGTGCCACCAGTGATTGGGACAGCACAGATACGCAGTATTTT
>.|TRBV18|TRBJ2-1|.
CASSPRDSPYNEQFF
TGTGCCAGCTCACCCCGGGACTCACCCTACAATGAGCAGTTCTTC
>.|TRBV3-1|TRBJ2-6|.
CASSQEWQGNSGANVLTF
TGTGCCAGCAGCCAAGAGTGGCAGGGTAACTCTGGGGCCAACGTCCTGACTTTC
>once|TRBV25-1|TRBJ2-7|TRBD2
CASSAPGLPLYEQYF
TGTGCCAGCAGTGCCCCGGGACTACCGCTGTACGAGCAGTACTTC
>.|TRBV10-3|TRBJ1-2|.
CAISELLGSGYTF
TGTGCCATCAGTGAGTTACTCGGGAGTGGCTACACCTTC
>.|TRBV9|TRBJ2-7|TRBD2
CASSVGDGGYEQYF
TGTGCCAGCAGCGTAGGGGACGGGGGGTACGAGCAGTACTTC
>few|TRBV11-2|TRBJ1-1|.
CASSLARRSSAFF
TGTGCCAGCAGCTTAGCCCGGAGATCCTCGGCTTTCTTT
>once|TRBV5-1|TRBJ1-2|TRBD1
CASSFDRGVNYGYTF
TGCGCCAGCAGCTTTGACAGGGGGGTCAACTATGGCTACACCTTC
>.|TRBV6-5|TRBJ1-2|.
CASSYSTPGHSSYGYTF
TGTGCCAGCAGTTACTCGACCCCGGGACACTCTAGCTATGGCTACACCTTC